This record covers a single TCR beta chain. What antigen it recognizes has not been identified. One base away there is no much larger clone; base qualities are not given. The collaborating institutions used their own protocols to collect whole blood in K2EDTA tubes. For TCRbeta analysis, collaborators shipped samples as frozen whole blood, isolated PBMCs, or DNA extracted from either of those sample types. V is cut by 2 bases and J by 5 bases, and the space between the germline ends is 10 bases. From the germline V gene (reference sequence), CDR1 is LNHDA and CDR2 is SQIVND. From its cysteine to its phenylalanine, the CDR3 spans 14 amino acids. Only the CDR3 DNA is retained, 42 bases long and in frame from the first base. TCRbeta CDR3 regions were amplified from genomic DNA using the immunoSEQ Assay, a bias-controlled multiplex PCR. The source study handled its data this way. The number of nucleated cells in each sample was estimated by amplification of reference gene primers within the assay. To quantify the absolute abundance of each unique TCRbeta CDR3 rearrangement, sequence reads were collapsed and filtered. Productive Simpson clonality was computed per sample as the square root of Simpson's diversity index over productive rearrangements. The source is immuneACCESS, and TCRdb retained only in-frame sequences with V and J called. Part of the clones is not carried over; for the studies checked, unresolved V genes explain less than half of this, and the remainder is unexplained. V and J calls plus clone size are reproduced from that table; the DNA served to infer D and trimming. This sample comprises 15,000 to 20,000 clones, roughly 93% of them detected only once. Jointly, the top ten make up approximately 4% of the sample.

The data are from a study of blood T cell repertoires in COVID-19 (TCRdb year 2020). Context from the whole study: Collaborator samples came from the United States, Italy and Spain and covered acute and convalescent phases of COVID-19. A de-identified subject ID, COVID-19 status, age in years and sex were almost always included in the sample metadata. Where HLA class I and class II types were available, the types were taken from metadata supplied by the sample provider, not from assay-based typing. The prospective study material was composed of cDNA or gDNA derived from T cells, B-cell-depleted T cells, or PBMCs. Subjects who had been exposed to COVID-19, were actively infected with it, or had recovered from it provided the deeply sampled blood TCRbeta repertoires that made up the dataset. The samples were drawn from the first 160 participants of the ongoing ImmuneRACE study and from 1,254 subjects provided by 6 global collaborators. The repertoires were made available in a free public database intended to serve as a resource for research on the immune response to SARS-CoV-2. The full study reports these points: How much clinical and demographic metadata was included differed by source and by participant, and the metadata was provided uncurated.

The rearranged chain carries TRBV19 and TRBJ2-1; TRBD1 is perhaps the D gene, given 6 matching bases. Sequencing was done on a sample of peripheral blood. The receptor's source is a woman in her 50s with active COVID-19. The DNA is TGTGCCAGTAGTATACAGGGGAGCAACAATGAGCAGTTCTTC. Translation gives CASSIQGSNNEQFF.